This T cell receptor beta chain was observed in a study of control samples from healthy donors and cancer patients. Clones were sequenced by immunoSEQ multiplex PCR, and TCRdb holds only the in-frame ones, with some missing. This table holds 70,000 to 100,000 clones, about 89% found once. V shed 6 bases and J 0 bases; nucleotides not matched to a gene: 11. The CDR3 spans 17 residues. Germline CDR1 and CDR2: SNHLY and FYNNEI. Sequencing used blood. The chain carries TRBV2 and TRBJ1-5; 7 bases are shared with TRBD1. This sequence originates from a woman aged 55-69 years in good health. CDR3 residues: CASSAADREYSNQPQHF. In nucleotides, the CDR3 is TGTGCCAGCAGCGCCGCTGACAGGGAGTATAGCAATCAGCCCCAGCATTTT. Full variable domain (rest looked up from reference TRBV2 and TRBJ1-5): EPEVTQTPSHQVTQMGQEVILRCVPISNHLYFYWYRQILGQKVEFLVSFYNNEISEKSEIFDDQFSVERPDGSNFTLKIRSTKLEDSAMYFCASSAADREYSNQPQHFGDGTRLSIL.